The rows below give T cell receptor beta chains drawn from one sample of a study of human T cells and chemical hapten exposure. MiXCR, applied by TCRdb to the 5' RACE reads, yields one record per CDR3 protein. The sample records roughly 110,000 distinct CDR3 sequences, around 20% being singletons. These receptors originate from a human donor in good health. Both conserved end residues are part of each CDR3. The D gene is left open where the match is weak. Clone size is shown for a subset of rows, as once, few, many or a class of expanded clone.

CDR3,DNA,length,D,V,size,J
CSVEGGQGYNEQFF,TGCAGCGTGGAGGGAGGACAGGGCTACAATGAGCAGTTCTTC,14,TRBD1,TRBV29-1,few,TRBJ2-1
CASSVDGGNTIYF,TGCGCCAGCAGTGTCGACGGAGGAAACACCATATATTTT,13,-,TRBV10-1,-,TRBJ1-3
CSARAIRSGSLDTQYF,TGCAGTGCTAGAGCTATTCGAAGTGGGAGTCTAGATACGCAGTATTTT,16,-,TRBV20-1,few,TRBJ2-3
CASSRLASSYNEQFF,TGTGCCAGCAGCCGACTAGCGAGCTCCTACAATGAGCAGTTCTTC,15,TRBD2,TRBV2,-,TRBJ2-1
CASSPTAGVNQPQHF,TGTGCCAGCAGCCCCACGGCAGGGGTCAATCAGCCCCAGCATTTT,15,-,TRBV7-2,few,TRBJ1-5
CAISDNSYEQYF,TGTGCCATCAGCGACAACTCCTACGAGCAGTACTTC,12,-,TRBV10-3,many,TRBJ2-7
CSAALLQASESNQPQHF,TGCAGTGCTGCCCTGTTGCAGGCCTCCGAGAGCAATCAGCCCCAGCATTTT,17,-,TRBV20-1,-,TRBJ1-5
CASRRDRAGYNEKLFF,TGTGCCAGCAGACGGGACAGGGCCGGGTACAATGAAAAACTGTTTTTT,16,TRBD1,TRBV6-2/TRBV6-3,few,TRBJ1-4
CASSQVGQRKTQYF,TGCGCCAGCAGCCAAGTCGGACAAAGGAAGACCCAGTACTTC,14,-,TRBV4-1,-,TRBJ2-5
CASSRGNQPQHF,TGTGCCAGCAGCCGGGGCAATCAGCCCCAGCATTTT,12,-,TRBV7-2,-,TRBJ1-5
CASSPNVHEQFF,TGTGCCAGCAGCCCTAATGTTCATGAGCAGTTCTTC,12,-,TRBV7-9,-,TRBJ2-1
CASREDSHSTYTQYF,TGCGCCAGCAGAGAAGACTCACACAGCACATATACGCAGTATTTT,15,-,TRBV10-2,few,TRBJ2-3
CASSPVDSGNTIYF,TGTGCCAGCTCACCGGTCGACTCTGGAAACACCATATATTTT,14,-,TRBV18,-,TRBJ1-3
CASSRDVSGPQHF,TGTGCCAGCAGTCGCGATGTTTCCGGGCCCCAGCATTTT,13,-,TRBV2,few,TRBJ1-5